This T cell receptor (beta chain) came from a study of shared clonotypes between healthy human individuals. Study overall: Three plates each covered CD4 naive and memory; CD8 naive two, CD8 memory one.

Deep-level running was used for the assay. Generated by immunoSEQ multiplex PCR, the TCRdb table keeps only in-frame clones and is missing some. The sample records fewer than 1 million clones, just over 95% being singletons. A remark on this clone: As yet, its antigen is unknown.

Germline values: CDR1 MDHEN, CDR2 SYDVKM. The junction had 14 bases not matched to a gene; V was cut back by 7 bases and J by 9 bases. The CDR3 is 14 residues long. Study conclusions and caveats: Investigators collected only blood, and repertoires in tissues likely differ.

Terminally differentiated effector memory CD45RA+ cells were left out of the naive CD8 fraction, which was CD45RO-negative and positively selected for CCR7. The V call is TRBV28, the J call TRBJ2-5, with 7 positions matching TRBD1. This clonotype was sampled from a man aged 25 to 45 in good health. The sequenced sample consisted of naive CD8+ T cells sorted from blood. The CDR3 DNA is TGTGCCAGCAACCCAGGGATTAGCCAGGGGGCCCAGTACTTC. Protein: CASNPGISQGAQYF. The variable domain in full, completed from reference TRBV28 and TRBJ2-5, reads DVKVTQSSRYLVKRTGEKVFLECVQDMDHENMFWYRQDPGLGLRLIYFSYDVKMKEKGDIPEGYSVSREKKERFSLILESASTNQTSMYLCASNPGISQGAQYFGPGTRLLVL.